One T cell receptor (beta chain) is described in this entry. Its antigen remains unidentified. The repertoire was sequenced with immunoSEQ multiplex PCR; TCRdb's copy has only in-frame clones and lacks some. The table lists 3,000 to 4,000 clones, roughly four fifths of them singletons. The germline gives CDR1 SGDLS, CDR2 YYNGEE. The CDR3 contains 13 residues. Trimming left V 7 bases short and J 1 base short, with 11 bases between. The data were obtained in a study of OX40 agonist ivuxolimab in advanced cancers. Findings and caveats of the study: CD8+ T cells (on average) carried more expanded clones than CD4+ T cells. Certain nonresponders additionally had low normalized T-cell clonal expansion.

Excluded were patients having autoimmune disease history or systemic immunosuppression. J is TRBJ1-1 and V is TRBV9; possibly TRBD1 for D (6 bases). This sequence originates from an adult with an advanced solid tumor such as melanoma, head and neck, liver or kidney cancer. Sequences were derived from CD4+ or CD8+ T cells sorted from blood, sampled in a trial of the OX40 agonist ivuxolimab. CDR3 sequence reads: CASGWGQNTEAFF. The CDR3 DNA follows: TGTGCCAGCGGCTGGGGACAGAACACTGAAGCTTTCTTT.